This T cell receptor (beta chain) originates from a study of blood T cell repertoires in COVID-19. V lost 5 bases to trimming and J lost 2 bases; unmatched junction nucleotides: 5. Germline V CDR1 and CDR2: SGHVS, FQNEAQ. This CDR3 is 14 amino acids long. Clones were read by immunoSEQ multiplex PCR, and TCRdb kept only the in-frame ones, dropping some. The sample includes 130,000 or so clones, approximately 86% seen only once; the top ten take 8.2%. This clone was seen once. The sequence was obtained from a woman aged 60 to 75 with acute or convalescent COVID-19. The sequenced material came from peripheral blood. This chain connects TRBV7-8 to TRBJ2-7; 8 bases are shared with TRBD1. This chain's CDR3 is CASSNNRGAYEQYF. The CDR3 bases are TGTGCCAGCAGCAACAACAGGGGGGCCTACGAGCAGTACTTC. The variable domain in full, with the rest retrieved from reference TRBV7-8 and TRBJ2-7, is GAGVSQSPRYKVAKRGQDVALRCDPISGHVSLFWYQQALGQGPEFLTYFQNEAQLDKSGLPSDRFFAERPEGSVSTLKIQRTQQEDSAVYLCASSNNRGAYEQYFGPGTRLTVT.